The T cell receptor (delta chain) under discussion was sequenced for a study of gamma-delta T cells after stem cell transplantation (dated by TCRdb to 2016 to 2017). Spanning cysteine to phenylalanine, the CDR3 consists of 16 amino acids. The sequence is cut down to CDR3 DNA, 48 bases in frame from base 1. The V end gives up 5 bases and the J end 0 bases, leaving 15 bases in the junction not matched to a gene. CDR1 TVYSNPD and CDR2 GDNSRS are derived from the germline V gene (reference sequence). A remark on this clone: Its cognate antigen has yet to be identified. Per-nucleotide qualities are absent, and no much larger clonotype sits a single base away. The sample holds other DNA sequences that translate to the same CDR3.

The library came from RT-PCR. Sequencer: Illumina MiSeq. After TCRdb called clones again from the public reads with CATT, rows with identical DNA were merged. For this sample the table gives roughly 7,500 delta-chain clones, of which roughly 15% were detected only once. The top ten hold approximately 6% of the sample. The chain is encoded by TRDV3 joined to TRDJ1; TRDD3 lines up with 7 middle nucleotides. Material for sequencing was gamma-delta T cells. This clonotype was sampled from a human donor. It is not recorded whose cells these are; they may come from a transplant donor. Read as DNA, the sequence is TGTGCCCTCTGGACAGGTGTAGGGGGATACACCGATAAACTCATCTTT. Translated, it gives CALWTGVGGYTDKLIF.